A selection of T cell receptor beta chains follows, all from one sample in a study of T cell responses to AZD1222 COVID-19 vaccine. The protocol was immunoSEQ multiplex PCR, while the TCRdb copy is restricted to in-frame clones and leaves out a portion. Among 100,000 to 150,000 clones listed, 89% were seen once. The source was peripheral blood, collected on day 0 of AZD1222 vaccination. Source of these receptors: an adult in good health. The CDR3 runs from the conserved cysteine through the conserved F or W. Each record gives: J gene, D gene, clone size, V gene, CDR3 DNA, CDR3 protein. The D gene is left open where the match is weak. Size is stated for part of the rows, as once, few or many counts, or as a class when the clone is expanded.

j_gene: TRBJ2-1
d_gene: .
abundance: .
v_gene: TRBV5-4
CDR3nt: TGTGCCAGCAGCTTCGTAGGCAGGAATGAGCAGTTCTTC
CDR3aa: CASSFVGRNEQFF

j_gene: TRBJ1-4
d_gene: TRBD1
abundance: .
v_gene: TRBV6-4
CDR3nt: TGTGCCAGCAGTGTGGACAGGGTATACGAAAAACTGTTTTTT
CDR3aa: CASSVDRVYEKLFF

j_gene: TRBJ2-2
d_gene: TRBD1
abundance: .
v_gene: TRBV9
CDR3nt: TGTGCCAGCAGCGCCGGGACAGGGGGCTCCGGGGAGCTGTTTTTT
CDR3aa: CASSAGTGGSGELFF

j_gene: TRBJ2-7
d_gene: TRBD1
abundance: .
v_gene: TRBV6-1
CDR3nt: TGTGCCAGCAGTGAAATCATGGACAGGGGGACCGGGGAGCAGTACTTC
CDR3aa: CASSEIMDRGTGEQYF

j_gene: TRBJ1-2
d_gene: .
abundance: .
v_gene: TRBV30
CDR3nt: TGTGCCTGGAGGGGCAGTGAGGGCTACACCTTC
CDR3aa: CAWRGSEGYTF

j_gene: TRBJ2-3
d_gene: .
abundance: once
v_gene: TRBV14
CDR3nt: TGTGCCAGCAGCCTACATTCTTTGGAGGGGGATACGCAGTATTTT
CDR3aa: CASSLHSLEGDTQYF

j_gene: TRBJ1-2
d_gene: TRBD1
abundance: .
v_gene: TRBV19
CDR3nt: TGTGCCAGTAGCCCCTACGGGACAGGGGAACACTATGGCTACACCTTC
CDR3aa: CASSPYGTGEHYGYTF

j_gene: TRBJ1-6
d_gene: .
abundance: .
v_gene: TRBV20-1
CDR3nt: TGCAGTGCTAGTTCGGGGGGGACTGATAATTCACCCCTCCACTTT
CDR3aa: CSASSGGTDNSPLHF

j_gene: TRBJ2-1
d_gene: TRBD2
abundance: .
v_gene: TRBV4-2
CDR3nt: TGTGCCAGCAGCCCTAGACTAGCGATTTACAATGAGCAGTTCTTC
CDR3aa: CASSPRLAIYNEQFF

j_gene: TRBJ2-3
d_gene: TRBD1
abundance: .
v_gene: TRBV25-1
CDR3nt: TGTGCCAGCAGTGAAGGGGACAGGATAACAGATACGCAGTATTTT
CDR3aa: CASSEGDRITDTQYF

j_gene: TRBJ1-5
d_gene: .
abundance: .
v_gene: TRBV18
CDR3nt: TGTGCCAGCTCACAGGCGATCAATCAGCCCCAGCATTTT
CDR3aa: CASSQAINQPQHF

j_gene: TRBJ1-1
d_gene: .
abundance: .
v_gene: TRBV15
CDR3nt: TGTGCCACCAGCGGGTACACTGAAGCTTTCTTT
CDR3aa: CATSGYTEAFF

j_gene: TRBJ1-6
d_gene: .
abundance: .
v_gene: TRBV19
CDR3nt: TGTGCCAGTCACAAGGATAATTCACCCCTCCACTTT
CDR3aa: CASHKDNSPLHF

j_gene: TRBJ1-1
d_gene: .
abundance: .
v_gene: TRBV19
CDR3nt: TGTGCCAGTAGTCCACAGACCAACACTGAAGCTTTCTTT
CDR3aa: CASSPQTNTEAFF

j_gene: TRBJ2-2
d_gene: TRBD1
abundance: .
v_gene: TRBV11-3
CDR3nt: TGTGCCAGCAGCTTATCCGCAGGGGGCACCGGGGAGCTGTTTTTT
CDR3aa: CASSLSAGGTGELFF

j_gene: TRBJ1-3
d_gene: .
abundance: .
v_gene: TRBV25-1
CDR3nt: TGTGCCAGCGGGTACTCTGGAAACACCATATATTTT
CDR3aa: CASGYSGNTIYF

j_gene: TRBJ2-6
d_gene: .
abundance: .
v_gene: TRBV9
CDR3nt: TGTGCCAGCAGCTACGGTGGGGCCAACGTCCTGACTTTC
CDR3aa: CASSYGGANVLTF

j_gene: TRBJ2-2
d_gene: .
abundance: .
v_gene: TRBV14
CDR3nt: TGTGCCAGCACGGTACATAACACCGGGGAGCTGTTTTTT
CDR3aa: CASTVHNTGELFF

j_gene: TRBJ1-2
d_gene: .
abundance: .
v_gene: TRBV6-4
CDR3nt: TGTGCCAGCAGTGACTCCCCACAGCCCCGCTATGGCTACACCTTC
CDR3aa: CASSDSPQPRYGYTF

j_gene: TRBJ2-2
d_gene: .
abundance: .
v_gene: TRBV18
CDR3nt: TGTGCCAGCTCACCGGGTCCAACCACCGGGGAGCTGTTTTTT
CDR3aa: CASSPGPTTGELFF

j_gene: TRBJ1-1
d_gene: .
abundance: once
v_gene: TRBV6-5
CDR3nt: TGTGCCAGCGCCAACCGGGGTTTGCCTGAAGCTTTCTTT
CDR3aa: CASANRGLPEAFF

j_gene: TRBJ1-5
d_gene: TRBD1
abundance: .
v_gene: TRBV2
CDR3nt: TGTGCCAGCAGTGAATCAGGGGGCGGAAATCAGCCCCAGCATTTT
CDR3aa: CASSESGGGNQPQHF

j_gene: TRBJ1-3
d_gene: TRBD1
abundance: .
v_gene: TRBV5-6
CDR3nt: TGTGCCAGCAGCTTGGGGCAGGGGGCACACACCATATATTTT
CDR3aa: CASSLGQGAHTIYF

j_gene: TRBJ2-5
d_gene: TRBD2
abundance: few
v_gene: TRBV7-9
CDR3nt: TGTGCCAGCACCTCCAATAGCGGGGGAAGAGAGACCCAGTACTTC
CDR3aa: CASTSNSGGRETQYF

j_gene: TRBJ1-1
d_gene: TRBD1
abundance: .
v_gene: TRBV7-8
CDR3nt: TGTGCCAGCAGCCCCAGGACAGGTCTTCGGAACACTGAAGCTTTCTTT
CDR3aa: CASSPRTGLRNTEAFF

j_gene: TRBJ2-7
d_gene: TRBD2
abundance: medium-sized
v_gene: TRBV19
CDR3nt: TGTGCCAGTAGTAGACTAGCGGGGAGCTCCTACGAGCAGTACTTC
CDR3aa: CASSRLAGSSYEQYF

j_gene: TRBJ2-1
d_gene: .
abundance: once
v_gene: TRBV4-2
CDR3nt: TGTGCCAGCAGCCAAGATCTAACCAATGATGAGCAGTTCTTC
CDR3aa: CASSQDLTNDEQFF

j_gene: TRBJ1-1
d_gene: .
abundance: .
v_gene: TRBV6-2/TRBV6-3
CDR3nt: TGTGCCAGCAGTCCCAAACCGGGGGGGGCGGATAACACTGAAGCTTTCTTT
CDR3aa: CASSPKPGGADNTEAFF

j_gene: TRBJ1-2
d_gene: .
abundance: .
v_gene: TRBV19
CDR3nt: TGTGCCAGTAGTATCCCCCCAACCGAGACAGGATATGGCTACACCTTC
CDR3aa: CASSIPPTETGYGYTF

j_gene: TRBJ2-1
d_gene: .
abundance: .
v_gene: TRBV29-1
CDR3nt: TGCAGCGTTGGGGAGCAGTTCTTC
CDR3aa: CSVGEQFF

j_gene: TRBJ1-1
d_gene: TRBD1
abundance: .
v_gene: TRBV4-3
CDR3nt: TGCGCCAGCAGCCAAGCCACCAGGGGGGACACTGAAGCTTTCTTT
CDR3aa: CASSQATRGDTEAFF

j_gene: TRBJ1-1
d_gene: .
abundance: few
v_gene: TRBV7-9
CDR3nt: TGTGCCAGCAGCCCCAAGGGGGGAGGGAACACTGAAGCTTTCTTT
CDR3aa: CASSPKGGGNTEAFF

j_gene: TRBJ2-3
d_gene: .
abundance: .
v_gene: TRBV14
CDR3nt: TGTGCCAGCAACTCCGACGGGGGCCCCTCCACATCGCAGTATTTT
CDR3aa: CASNSDGGPSTSQYF

j_gene: TRBJ2-1
d_gene: .
abundance: .
v_gene: TRBV5-1
CDR3nt: TGCGCCAGCAGCTTGACGAGATTTAACAATGAGCAGTTCTTC
CDR3aa: CASSLTRFNNEQFF

j_gene: TRBJ1-5
d_gene: TRBD1
abundance: .
v_gene: TRBV19
CDR3nt: TGTGCCAGTACCAAGAGGACAGGGAGCAATCAGCCCCAGCATTTT
CDR3aa: CASTKRTGSNQPQHF

j_gene: TRBJ1-2
d_gene: .
abundance: .
v_gene: TRBV30
CDR3nt: TGTGCCTGGCTGAAGTTTGGCTATGGCTACACCTTC
CDR3aa: CAWLKFGYGYTF